The following is a TCR beta chain sequence with its context. The sample comes from a study of blood T cell repertoires in COVID-19. Overall study context: Sources were T cells, B-cell-depleted T cells, or PBMCs; the material itself was cDNA or gDNA.

Method: immunoSEQ multiplex PCR; TCRdb's copy keeps in-frame clones and lacks some. Of some 510,000 clones listed, approximately 87% are singletons. Participants' reported clinical history set cohort assignment. The CDR3 has 13 residues. Per germline, CDR1 SGHRS and CDR2 YFSETQ. The V gene lost 2 bases and the J gene lost 8 bases, with 13 bases spanning the gap. What was sequenced was PBMCs or T cells enriched from blood (not recorded which). The source of this sequence is a woman in her forties who had recovered from COVID-19. This chain links TRBV5-1 with TRBJ1-1; D unresolved. The CDR3 nucleotides are TGCGCCAGCAGCTTCGAGGGTCCCAAAGAAGCTTTCTTT. Its protein is CASSFEGPKEAFF. The full variable domain, its missing parts supplied by reference TRBV5-1 and TRBJ1-1, is KAGVTQTPRYLIKTRGQQVTLSCSPISGHRSVSWYQQTPGQGLQFLFEYFSETQRNKGNFPGRFSGRQFSNSRSEMNVSTLELGDSALYLCASSFEGPKEAFFGQGTRLTVV.